A selection of T cell receptor beta chains follows, all from one sample in a study of beta chain features in type 1 diabetes. Using immunoSEQ multiplex PCR, the repertoire was profiled, and TCRdb retains in-frame clones only, with some absent. The sample carries about 340,000 clones, about 13% recorded once. The material sequenced was naive CD4+ T cells from blood. Source of these receptors: a woman in her late teens or twenties with type 1 diabetes. Both conserved end residues are part of each CDR3. The order of the fields is CDR3 length, D gene, clone size, J gene, V gene, CDR3 protein, CDR3 DNA. The D gene is left open where the match is weak. Size tells how often a clone was seen (once, few, many) or the class of an expanded clone, and some rows leave it out.

>14|NA|NA|TRBJ2-5|TRBV19
CASSPNYLQETQYF
TGTGCCAGTAGTCCCAACTACCTACAAGAGACCCAGTACTTC
>13|NA|NA|TRBJ2-1|TRBV29-1
CSVMTSRYNEQFF
TGCAGCGTTATGACTAGTCGCTACAATGAGCAGTTCTTC
>15|TRBD1|NA|TRBJ1-1|TRBV30
CAWRGWDRVNTEAFF
TGTGCCTGGAGGGGCTGGGACAGGGTGAACACTGAAGCTTTCTTT
>17|TRBD1|few|TRBJ1-5|TRBV4-1
CASSPTSGTGGYQPQHF
TGCGCCAGCAGCCCAACTTCCGGGACAGGGGGGTATCAGCCCCAGCATTTT
>16|TRBD2|NA|TRBJ2-1|TRBV14
CASSQGAGGPWDEQFF
TGTGCCAGCAGCCAAGGAGCGGGAGGGCCCTGGGATGAGCAGTTCTTC
>11|NA|NA|TRBJ1-1|TRBV30
CAWSASTEAFF
TGTGCCTGGAGCGCTTCTACCGAAGCTTTCTTT
>15|NA|few|TRBJ2-5|TRBV5-4
CASSLESWRSETQYF
TGTGCCAGCAGCTTGGAAAGTTGGCGGTCGGAGACCCAGTACTTC
>17|TRBD2|NA|TRBJ2-2|TRBV15
CATSGVPSGRYTGELFF
TGTGCCACCAGCGGCGTTCCTAGCGGGAGGTACACCGGGGAGCTGTTTTTT
>13|TRBD1|NA|TRBJ1-2|TRBV5-6
CASRGQALYGYTF
TGTGCCAGCAGGGGACAGGCTCTCTATGGCTACACCTTC
>15|TRBD2|NA|TRBJ2-7|TRBV27
CASSSPGLARHEQYF
TGTGCCAGCAGTTCCCCGGGACTAGCTAGGCACGAGCAGTACTTC
>14|TRBD1|NA|TRBJ2-7|TRBV27
CASREVTGGHEQYF
TGTGCCAGCAGGGAAGTGACAGGGGGCCACGAGCAGTACTTC
>18|TRBD1|NA|TRBJ2-6|TRBV7-9
CASSSVGTGGSGANVLTF
TGTGCCAGCAGCTCAGTGGGGACAGGGGGCTCTGGGGCCAACGTCCTGACTTTC
>16|NA|NA|TRBJ2-1|TRBV18
CASSQQQALNYNEQFF
TGTGCCAGCTCACAACAACAGGCTCTGAATTACAATGAGCAGTTCTTC
>14|NA|NA|TRBJ1-1|TRBV5-1
CASSFTEMNTEAFF
TGCGCCAGCAGCTTTACCGAGATGAACACTGAAGCTTTCTTT
>14|NA|few|TRBJ1-5|TRBV7-8
CASSQGTFYQPQHF
TGTGCCAGCAGCCAGGGGACCTTTTATCAGCCCCAGCATTTT
>16|TRBD1|few|TRBJ2-3|TRBV6-5
CASSSGQSSSSNTQYF
TGTGCCAGCAGTTCGGGACAGTCTTCGAGTTCGAATACGCAGTATTTT
>17|TRBD2|NA|TRBJ2-1|TRBV18
CASSPRAAGSSYNEQFF
TGTGCCAGCTCACCACGGGCAGCGGGAAGCTCCTACAATGAGCAGTTCTTC
>13|NA|NA|TRBJ2-3|TRBV7-3
CASSFSSTDTQYF
TGTGCCAGCAGCTTTTCTAGCACAGATACGCAGTATTTT
>16|NA|NA|TRBJ1-1|TRBV28
CASSLGPRTVNTEAFF
TGTGCCAGCAGTTTGGGCCCCAGGACAGTGAACACTGAAGCTTTCTTT
>15|TRBD2|NA|TRBJ2-1|TRBV11-1
CASSWVAGGPNEQFF
TGTGCCAGCAGCTGGGTAGCGGGAGGGCCAAATGAGCAGTTCTTC
>15|TRBD1|few|TRBJ2-7|TRBV7-9
CASSLAPGGRSEQYF
TGTGCCAGCAGCTTAGCCCCAGGGGGCCGGAGCGAGCAGTACTTC
>9|NA|few|TRBJ1-2|TRBV12-2
CASLGDYTF
TGTGCAAGTCTCGGGGACTACACCTTC
>15|TRBD1|NA|TRBJ2-7|TRBV2
CASRVGTGSSYEQYF
TGTGCCAGCAGAGTAGGGACAGGGAGCTCCTACGAGCAGTACTTC
>17|NA|few|TRBJ2-2|TRBV11-2
CASSLTLDSSNTGELFF
TGTGCCAGCAGCTTAACCTTAGACAGCTCGAACACCGGGGAGCTGTTTTTT
>13|NA|few|TRBJ1-5|TRBV7-9
CASSPGGDQPQHF
TGTGCCAGCAGCCCCGGCGGGGATCAGCCCCAGCATTTT
>15|NA|NA|TRBJ2-7|TRBV14
CASSQDWSSDYEQYF
TGTGCCAGCAGCCAAGATTGGTCTAGCGACTACGAGCAGTACTTC
>18|TRBD2|few|TRBJ2-2|TRBV7-9
CASSEPGLAGPNTGELFF
TGTGCCAGCAGCGAGCCTGGACTAGCGGGACCCAACACCGGGGAGCTGTTTTTT
>15|TRBD1|NA|TRBJ1-1|TRBV5-1
CASRPDRGLSTEAFF
TGCGCCAGCAGGCCGGACAGGGGGCTGAGCACTGAAGCTTTCTTT
>14|NA|few|TRBJ1-2|TRBV7-9
CASSSRGGVDGYTF
TGTGCCAGCAGCTCCCGCGGGGGGGTGGATGGCTACACCTTC
>14|NA|few|TRBJ2-7|TRBV5-1
CASSLVLASYEQYF
TGCGCCAGCAGCTTGGTACTAGCTTCCTACGAGCAGTACTTC
>11|NA|few|TRBJ2-7|TRBV28
CASSPRNEQYF
TGTGCCAGCAGCCCCAGGAACGAGCAGTACTTC
>14|NA|NA|TRBJ1-1|TRBV5-1
CASSETGLRVEAFF
TGCGCCAGCTCGGAGACAGGACTGAGGGTCGAAGCTTTCTTT
>12|NA|NA|TRBJ2-1|TRBV28
CASSPLAREQFF
TGTGCCAGCAGTCCGCTAGCGAGGGAGCAGTTCTTC
>13|NA|NA|TRBJ1-2|TRBV5-4
CASSFDRYYGYTF
TGTGCCAGCAGCTTCGACAGGTACTATGGCTACACCTTC
>15|NA|NA|TRBJ2-3|TRBV18
CASSPTVIITDTQYF
TGTGCCAGCTCACCAACGGTGATCATCACAGATACGCAGTATTTT
>14|TRBD1|NA|TRBJ2-7|TRBV30
CAWSPRTGTHEQYF
TGTGCCTGGAGTCCCCGGACAGGTACCCACGAGCAGTACTTC
>15|TRBD2|few|TRBJ2-1|TRBV19
CASSPLAGVYNEQFF
TGTGCCAGCTCGCCGCTAGCGGGAGTATATAATGAGCAGTTCTTC
>16|TRBD2|NA|TRBJ2-2|TRBV9
CASSVATSVNTGELFF
TGTGCCAGCAGCGTAGCTACTAGCGTAAACACCGGGGAGCTGTTTTTT
>14|TRBD1|NA|TRBJ1-2|TRBV5-6
CASSGDGTVYGYTF
TGTGCCAGCAGCGGTGACGGGACAGTCTATGGCTACACCTTC
>15|NA|NA|TRBJ2-7|TRBV5-1
CASSPQNQGPNEQYF
TGCGCCAGCAGCCCCCAAAATCAGGGGCCGAACGAGCAGTACTTC
>11|NA|few|TRBJ2-1|TRBV7-8
CASSPGKKQFF
TGTGCCAGCAGCCCCGGTAAGAAGCAGTTCTTC
>16|NA|NA|TRBJ2-3|TRBV7-9
CASSLNAGTSTDTQYF
TGTGCCAGCAGCTTAAATGCGGGGACTAGCACAGATACGCAGTATTTT
>13|NA|few|TRBJ1-2|TRBV6-5
CASRRQDIYGYTF
TGTGCCAGCAGGCGACAGGATATCTATGGCTACACCTTC
>14|NA|few|TRBJ2-2|TRBV7-6
CASSLGTTPGELFF
TGTGCCAGCAGCTTAGGGACAACCCCCGGGGAGCTGTTTTTT
>17|TRBD2|NA|TRBJ2-7|TRBV28
CASSLVRPSGLTYEQYF
TGTGCCAGCAGTTTAGTAAGACCTAGCGGCCTAACCTACGAGCAGTACTTC
>11|NA|few|TRBJ1-1|TRBV28
CASRASTEAFF
TGTGCCAGCAGGGCATCCACTGAAGCTTTCTTT
>14|NA|NA|TRBJ2-3|TRBV6-5
CASSYGLVGGTQYF
TGTGCCAGCAGTTACGGGCTAGTCGGGGGTACGCAGTATTTT
>15|NA|few|TRBJ2-4|TRBV25-1
CASSVQGMAKNIQYF
TGTGCCAGCAGTGTTCAGGGGATGGCCAAAAACATTCAGTACTTC
>14|TRBD1|few|TRBJ2-7|TRBV5-6
CASRKTGGASEQYF
TGTGCCAGCAGAAAGACAGGGGGGGCCTCAGAGCAGTACTTC
>13|TRBD1|NA|TRBJ2-7|TRBV18
CASSPDRGSEQYF
TGTGCCAGCTCACCGGACAGGGGTTCCGAGCAGTACTTC
>14|TRBD1|few|TRBJ1-5|TRBV6-5
CASRGRDSVKPQHF
TGTGCCAGCAGGGGCCGGGACAGTGTTAAGCCCCAGCATTTT
>13|TRBD1|NA|TRBJ1-1|TRBV28
CAVGGGGGTEAFF
TGTGCCGTCGGAGGGGGCGGAGGGACTGAAGCTTTCTTT
>15|NA|few|TRBJ2-1|TRBV11-2
CASSLASLVANEQFF
TGTGCCAGCAGCTTAGCCTCCCTCGTGGCCAATGAGCAGTTCTTC
>13|TRBD2|NA|TRBJ2-1|TRBV27
CASRSGSRGGQFF
TGTGCCAGCAGGAGCGGGAGCCGAGGGGGGCAGTTCTTC